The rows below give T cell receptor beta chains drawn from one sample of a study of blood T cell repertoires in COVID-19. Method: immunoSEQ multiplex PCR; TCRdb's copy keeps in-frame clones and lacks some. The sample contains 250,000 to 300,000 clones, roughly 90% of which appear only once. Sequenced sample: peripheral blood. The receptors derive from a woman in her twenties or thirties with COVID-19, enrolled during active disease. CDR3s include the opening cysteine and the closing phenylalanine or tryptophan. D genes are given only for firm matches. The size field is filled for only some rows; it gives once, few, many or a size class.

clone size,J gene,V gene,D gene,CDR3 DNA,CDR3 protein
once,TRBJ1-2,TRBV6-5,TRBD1,TGTGCCAGCAGAAAACTCAACAGGGGAGGCGGCTACACCTTC,CASRKLNRGGGYTF
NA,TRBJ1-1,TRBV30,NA,TGTGCCTGGAACCGGGACATTGGGGCTTTCTTT,CAWNRDIGAFF
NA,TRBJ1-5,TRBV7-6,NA,TGTGCCAGCAGCCCCCGAGTTCAGGGAAACCAGCCCCAGCATTTT,CASSPRVQGNQPQHF
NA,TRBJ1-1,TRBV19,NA,TGTGCCAGTAGTATAGCCGTCCAGGCGAACACTGAAGCTTTCTTT,CASSIAVQANTEAFF
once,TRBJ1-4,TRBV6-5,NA,TGTGCCAGCAGCAACGAGATCGGGGGGAATGAAAAACTGTTTTTT,CASSNEIGGNEKLFF
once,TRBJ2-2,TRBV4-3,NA,TGCGCCAGCAGCCAATTCAGGATAGCGATCGGGGAGCTGTTTTTT,CASSQFRIAIGELFF
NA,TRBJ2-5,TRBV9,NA,TGTGCCAGCAGCGTAGCAGGGCAGGGCCAAGAGACCCAGTACTTC,CASSVAGQGQETQYF
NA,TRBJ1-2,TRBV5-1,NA,TGCGCCAGCAGCTCTCTTTGGACAGAGAGCGTCTATGGCTACACCTTC,CASSSLWTESVYGYTF
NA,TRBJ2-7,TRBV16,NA,TGTGCCAGCAGCCACCATTCGACAGTCGAGCAGTACTTC,CASSHHSTVEQYF
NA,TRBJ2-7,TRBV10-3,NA,TGTGCCATCAGTGAGTCGATCAGCCTAGGAGGGGACTACGAGCAGTACTTC,CAISESISLGGDYEQYF
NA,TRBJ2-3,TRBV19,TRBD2,TGTGCCAGTAGTATAGCCCCGGTCCTAGCGGGATACACAGATACGCAGTATTTT,CASSIAPVLAGYTDTQYF
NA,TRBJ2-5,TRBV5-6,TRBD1,TGTGCCAGCAGCAGGCCAGGGGGCTTGGAGACCCAGTACTTC,CASSRPGGLETQYF
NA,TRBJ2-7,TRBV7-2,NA,TGTGCCAGCAGCCCCAGTACCTACGAGCAGTACTTC,CASSPSTYEQYF
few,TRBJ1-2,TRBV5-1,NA,TGCGCCAGCAGCTTGGGATGGCAGGGCTATGGCTACACCTTC,CASSLGWQGYGYTF
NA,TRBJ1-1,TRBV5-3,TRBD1,TGTGCCAGAAGCTTGTACAGGGGACGGAGGACTGAAGCTTTCTTT,CARSLYRGRRTEAFF
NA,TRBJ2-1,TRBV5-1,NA,TGCGCCAGCAGCTCGTCCGGGCGGGGGCACAATGAGCAGTTCTTC,CASSSSGRGHNEQFF
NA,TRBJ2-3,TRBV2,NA,TGTGCCAGCAGTTCTCGTCCCACAGATACGCAGTATTTT,CASSSRPTDTQYF
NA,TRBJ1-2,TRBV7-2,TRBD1,TGTGCCAGCAGCTTCGCCGGGACAGGTGACGGACCCACTAACTATGGCTACACCTTC,CASSFAGTGDGPTNYGYTF
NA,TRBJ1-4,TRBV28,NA,TGTGCCAGCTCAGCTCTCCCCCGGCAGGTCAATGAAAAACTGTTTTTT,CASSALPRQVNEKLFF
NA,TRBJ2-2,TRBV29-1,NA,TGCAGCGTTGATCTACGGAACACCGGGGAGCTGTTTTTT,CSVDLRNTGELFF
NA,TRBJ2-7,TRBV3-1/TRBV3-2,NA,TGTGCCAGCAGCCAAGAAATAGAGCAGTACTTC,CASSQEIEQYF
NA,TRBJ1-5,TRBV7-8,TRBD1,TGTGCCAGCAGCCCGGGACAGGGGCATCAGCCCCAGCATTTT,CASSPGQGHQPQHF
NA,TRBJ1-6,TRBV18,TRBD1,TGTGCCAGCTCACCAGCCCAACAGGGGGCGAGTAATTCACCCCTCCACTTT,CASSPAQQGASNSPLHF
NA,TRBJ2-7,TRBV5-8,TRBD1,TGTGCCAGCAGCTTTGGTTTGGACAGGGAGCGCGAGCAGTACTTC,CASSFGLDREREQYF
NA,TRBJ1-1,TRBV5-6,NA,TGTGCCAGCAGCTTTTATATGAACACTGAAGCTTTCTTT,CASSFYMNTEAFF
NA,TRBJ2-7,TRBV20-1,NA,TGCAGTGCTAGCCCCACAGAGCAGTACTTC,CSASPTEQYF
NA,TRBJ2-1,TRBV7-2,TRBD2,TGTGCCAGCAGCTTAACGGGAGGGATCTTCAATGAGCAGTTCTTC,CASSLTGGIFNEQFF
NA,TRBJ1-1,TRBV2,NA,TGTGCCAGCATTTTGATAGGGGTTGAGGCTTTCTTT,CASILIGVEAFF
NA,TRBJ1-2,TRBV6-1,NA,TGTGCCAGCAGTGAAGTTTTTTCGGGGGAACTAACTAACTATGGCTACACCTTC,CASSEVFSGELTNYGYTF
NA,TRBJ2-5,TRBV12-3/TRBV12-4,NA,TGTGCCAGCAGGGCGGGGACCCAGTACTTC,CASRAGTQYF
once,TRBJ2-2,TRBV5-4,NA,TGTGCCAGCAGCTTGCAGGACGGGGCGAACACCGGGGAGCTGTTTTTT,CASSLQDGANTGELFF
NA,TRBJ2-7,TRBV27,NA,TGTGCCAGCAGTTTCAGGCAAACCTACGAGCAGTACTTC,CASSFRQTYEQYF
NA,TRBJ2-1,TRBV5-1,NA,TGCGCCAGCAGCCGTACGTTGCGGACAGCCTCCAATGAGCAGTTCTTC,CASSRTLRTASNEQFF
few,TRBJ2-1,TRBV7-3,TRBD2,TGTGCCAGCAGCTCCCCAGGGCTAGCGGGAGTCAATGAGCAGTTCTTC,CASSSPGLAGVNEQFF
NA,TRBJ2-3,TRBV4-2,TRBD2,TGTGCCAGCAGCCAAGATCGGGGGGAGCCAGATACGCAGTATTTT,CASSQDRGEPDTQYF
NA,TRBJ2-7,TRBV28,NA,TGTGCCAGCAGTTCGCTAGCAGAGACGTACGAGCAGTACTTC,CASSSLAETYEQYF
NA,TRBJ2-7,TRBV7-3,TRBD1,TGTGCCAGCAGCCTTGCAGGGGGCTACGAGCAGTACTTC,CASSLAGGYEQYF
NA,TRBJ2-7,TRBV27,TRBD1,TGTGCCAGCAGTTTTAGACAGGGCTACGAGCAGTACTTC,CASSFRQGYEQYF
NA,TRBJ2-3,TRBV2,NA,TGTGCCAGCTGCGAGCGCGGCACAGATACGCAGTATTTT,CASCERGTDTQYF
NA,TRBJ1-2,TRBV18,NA,TGTGCCAGCTCACCATCCCCAGGGGCTGGCTACACCTTC,CASSPSPGAGYTF
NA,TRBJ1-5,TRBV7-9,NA,TGTGCCAGCAGCTTAGACCGAGGCAATCAGCCCCAGCATTTT,CASSLDRGNQPQHF
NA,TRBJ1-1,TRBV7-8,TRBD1,TGTGCCAGCGCAGGGGGCCGGGCTGAAGCTTTCTTT,CASAGGRAEAFF
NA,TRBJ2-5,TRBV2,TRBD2,TGTGCCAGCTCGTGGGGCACTAGCGGCCAAGAGACCCAGTACTTC,CASSWGTSGQETQYF